The 27 T cell receptor beta chains below all came from one sample that was sequenced in a study of radiation and T cells in renal cell carcinoma. The time point was: blood 2 weeks post-SBRT. Treatment given: 15 Gy SBRT to primary tumor, nephrectomy 4 weeks later. Only in-frame clones appear in the TCRdb table, and some are missing; sequencing was by immunoSEQ multiplex PCR. Of 160,000 or so clones detected, about 91% appear once; the ten largest clones hold roughly 13%. Source: blood, taken from a patient whose treatment included radiotherapy and nephrectomy. These receptors were collected from a woman aged 45-65 years with renal cell carcinoma.

The chain combines TRBV2 with TRBJ1-2, with TRBD1 matching over 8 bases. The V gene's germline CDR1 is SNHLY and CDR2 FYNNEI. This CDR3 has 15 amino acids. J gave up 4 bases and V 6 bases, and 10 bases lay outside the gene matches. The DNA of the CDR3 is TGTGCCAGCAGAGGGCTGGGACAGGATTCCTATGGCTACACCTTC. Its translation: CASRGLGQDSYGYTF. The variable domain in full, with the rest retrieved from reference TRBV2 and TRBJ1-2, is EPEVTQTPSHQVTQMGQEVILRCVPISNHLYFYWYRQILGQKVEFLVSFYNNEISEKSEIFDDQFSVERPDGSNFTLKIRSTKLEDSAMYFCASRGLGQDSYGYTFGSGTRLTVV.

The sample holds one count of this clone. The V and J genes are TRBV5-6 and TRBJ2-7, with 11 bases aligning to TRBD2. J lost 3 bases, V lost 4 bases, and 6 bases had no gene match. The CDR3 extends over 15 amino acids. Germline CDR1 and CDR2: SGHDT and YYEEEE. As DNA, the CDR3 is TGTGCCAGCAGCCGACCGGGACTAGCGGTCTACGAGCAGTACTTC. Encoded protein: CASSRPGLAVYEQYF.

This clone has a single count. The chain employs TRBV7-2 and TRBJ2-1, with 12 bases aligning to TRBD2. Germline V gives CDR1 SGHTA, CDR2 FQGNSA. V gave up 4 bases and J gave up 2 bases; unmatched junction bases: 3. There are 16 residues in the CDR3. CDR3 sequence (DNA): TGTGCCAGCAGCTCACGACTAGCGGGGGCCTACAATGAGCAGTTCTTC. It specifies CASSSRLAGAYNEQFF.

This clone was detected a few times. This sequence joins TRBV15 and TRBJ1-1; D remains unclear. V was clipped by 0 bases and J by 3 bases, with 8 bases between them. The CDR3 consists of 14 residues. Germline values: CDR1 LNHNV, CDR2 YYDKDF (reference sequence). DNA for the CDR3: TGTGCCACCAGCAGAGATCGGGCGGACACTGAAGCTTTCTTT. This sequence encodes CATSRDRADTEAFF.

This chain links TRBV12-5 with TRBJ1-1; D not resolved. In germline, CDR1 is LGHNT, CDR2 FRNRAP. The CDR3 runs to 12 residues. V lost 0 bases, J lost 5 bases, and 4 bases lay in between. As DNA, the CDR3 is TGTGCTAGTGGTTTGGTACGGACTGAAGCTTTCTTT. Protein: CASGLVRTEAFF.

The chain joins TRBV7-3 to TRBJ2-3; D is possibly TRBD2 (6 bases). CDR1 is SGHTA and CDR2 is FQGTGA in the germline V gene. V lost 1 base and J lost 6, with 11 bases in between. The CDR3 has 14 residues. The CDR3 DNA follows: TGTGCCAGCAGCTTAAACGGGGGTGCGGATACGCAGTATTTT. Protein product: CASSLNGGADTQYF.

Here the CDR3 reads CSVGDRTETQYF. The DNA of the CDR3 is TGCAGCGTGGGCGACAGGACAGAGACCCAGTACTTC. The chain recombines TRBV29-1 with TRBJ2-5, with TRBD1 as a possible D gene (6 bases). Germline values: CDR1 SQVTM, CDR2 ANQGSEA. V lost 6 bases and J lost 4, with 12 bases in between. The CDR3 contains 12 residues.

The count of this clone is one. This chain connects TRBV7-8 to TRBJ2-6; D is undetermined. The CDR3 runs 18 residues. V shed 6 bases and J shed 0 bases, with 18 bases lying between them. The germline gives CDR1 SGHVS, CDR2 FQNEAQ. CDR3 residues: CASRVMVQASSGANVLTF. The DNA of the CDR3 is TGTGCCAGCAGGGTTATGGTCCAGGCGAGCTCTGGGGCCAACGTCCTGACTTTC.

The chain joins TRBV6-5 to TRBJ1-5; D is perhaps TRBD1 (5 bases). Germline V gene data show CDR1 as MNHEY and CDR2 as SVGAGI. CDR3 length: 14 residues. V lost 6 bases and J lost 2, with 11 bases in between. CDR3 protein: CASSTVTGNQPQHF. CDR3 nucleotide sequence: TGTGCCAGCAGCACGGTGACAGGCAATCAGCCCCAGCATTTT.

In this sample, this clone turned up a few times. This chain uses TRBV2 with TRBJ2-2; D gene unclear. The V and J ends lost 8 bases and 5 bases respectively, with 6 bases between them. CDR1 is SNHLY and CDR2 is FYNNEI in the germline V gene. The CDR3 is 11 residues long. The CDR3 protein is CASWVTGELFF. CDR3 bases: TGTGCCAGCTGGGTGACCGGGGAGCTGTTTTTT.

The rearrangement joins TRBV14 to TRBJ2-5, with 12 nucleotides matching TRBD2. CDR1 is SGHDN and CDR2 is FVKESK in the germline V gene. J lost 2 bases, V lost 4 bases, and 2 bases had no gene match. There are 15 residues in the CDR3. The CDR3 spells CASSRLAGGQETQYF. CDR3 DNA: TGTGCCAGCAGCCGTCTAGCGGGGGGGCAAGAGACCCAGTACTTC.

The chain links TRBV7-8 to TRBJ2-3; D is possibly TRBD1 or TRBD2 (5 bases each). Germline V CDR1 and CDR2: SGHVS, FQNEAQ. This CDR3 contains 14 residues. V was pared by 2 bases and J by 4 bases, with 10 bases between. The CDR3 DNA follows: TGTGCCAGCAGCTTATTAAGGGGAGCAGATACGCAGTATTTT. As protein: CASSLLRGADTQYF.

The chain recombines TRBV9 with TRBJ2-6; 7 positions match TRBD2. The CDR3 has 17 residues. J was trimmed by 1 base and V by 4 bases; bases with no gene match: 8. Germline V gene lookup returns CDR1 SGDLS and CDR2 YYNGEE. In DNA, the CDR3 is TGTGCCAGCAGCCCCCTCGGCGGGGGATCTGGGGCCAACGTCCTGACTTTC. This encodes CASSPLGGGSGANVLTF.

This chain uses TRBV7-9 with TRBJ1-2; TRBD1 is a possible D gene (6 bases). Germline CDR1 SEHNR, CDR2 FQNEAQ (reference sequence). Trimming took off 1 base at V and 4 bases at J, with 13 bases between the two ends. The length of the CDR3 is 15 residues. CDR3 nucleotide sequence: TGTGCCAGCAGCTTAGAACTCCGAGGGGGCTATGGCTACACCTTC. This encodes CASSLELRGGYGYTF.

The rearrangement uses TRBV9 and TRBJ2-3; 9 nucleotides line up with TRBD2. Germline-derived CDR1 and CDR2 are SGDLS and YYNGEE. J was trimmed by 6 bases and V by 4 bases; bases with no gene match: 9. CDR3 length: 15 residues. CDR3 residues: CASSIRAGGFDTQYF. The CDR3 DNA sequence: TGTGCCAGCAGCATACGAGCGGGGGGCTTCGATACGCAGTATTTT.

This clone showed up just a few times. The V call is TRBV7-9, the J call TRBJ1-5; 10 bases are a match to TRBD1. The CDR3 extends over 15 amino acids. From germline, CDR1 is SEHNR and CDR2 FQNEAQ (reference sequence). The junction had 3 bases not matched to a gene; V was cut back by 1 base and J by 6 bases. The CDR3 region is CASSLGGQGPQPQHF. The CDR3 DNA sequence: TGTGCCAGCAGCTTAGGGGGACAGGGGCCTCAGCCCCAGCATTTT.

This clone occurred once. The chain links TRBV19 to TRBJ1-2; D not certain. Trimming removed 0 bases at V and 5 bases at J, with 10 bases between. This CDR3 is built from 14 residues. Germline CDR1 and CDR2: LNHDA and SQIVND (reference sequence). CDR3 DNA: TGTGCCAGTAGTATAGAAGTCAGCTGGTATGGCTACACCTTC. Amino acids: CASSIEVSWYGYTF.

The genes are TRBV12-5 and TRBJ1-2; possible D gene TRBD1, 6 bases. Germline loops: CDR1 LGHNT, CDR2 FRNRAP. V shed 7 bases and J shed 4 bases, with 16 bases lying between them. The CDR3 is 14 residues long. The CDR3 bases are TGTGCTAGTGATCAAAAAGGGGGAAGCTATGGCTACACCTTC. It yields the protein CASDQKGGSYGYTF.

The V call is TRBV5-6, the J call TRBJ1-2; no clear D. The V end lost 5 bases, the J end lost 7 bases, and 15 bases lay between the germline ends. The germline V gene encodes CDR1 SGHDT and CDR2 YYEEEE. The CDR3 totals 13 residues. CDR3 sequence: CASRLYDAGGYTF. In nucleotides, the CDR3 is TGTGCCAGCAGATTGTACGACGCAGGTGGCTACACCTTC.

The chain has TRBV4-3 and TRBJ1-3; no firm D call. The germline CDR1 and CDR2 sequences are LGHNA and YSLEER. The CDR3 contains 18 residues. Trimming left V 0 bases short and J 1 base short, with 16 bases between. The CDR3: CASSQDLGMVGSGNTIYF. DNA of the CDR3: TGCGCCAGCAGCCAAGATTTGGGGATGGTTGGGTCTGGAAACACCATATATTTT.

The V gene is TRBV5-4, the J gene TRBJ2-3, with D unclear. This CDR3 has 15 residues. V dropped 2 bases and J dropped 1 base, with 11 bases sitting between them. Germline V gene data show CDR1 as SGHNT and CDR2 as YYREEE (reference sequence). CDR3 bases: TGTGCCAGCAGCTTAAAGACGGTGGGCACAGATACGCAGTATTTT. The encoded protein is CASSLKTVGTDTQYF.

This clone was found a few times. This chain connects TRBV19 to TRBJ1-5; D is unresolved. CDR1 LNHDA and CDR2 SQIVND come from the germline V gene (reference sequence). CDR3 length equals 13 residues. V was pared by 5 bases and J by 2 bases, with 7 bases between. DNA for the CDR3: TGTGCCAGTAGTCTCCAGGGCAATCAGCCCCAGCATTTT. Amino acid sequence: CASSLQGNQPQHF.

In its sample, this clone was seen once. The gene calls are TRBV6-6 and TRBJ2-1; D might be TRBD1 or TRBD2, each matching 5 bases. The length of the CDR3 is 13 residues. Germline values: CDR1 MNHNY, CDR2 SVGAGI (reference sequence). Trimming stripped 6 bases from V and 3 bases from J, with 9 bases between. CDR3 DNA sequence: TGTGCCAGCAGGGGAGACAGCTACAATGAGCAGTTCTTC. It is translated as CASRGDSYNEQFF.

The chain carries TRBV4-1 and TRBJ1-2; no reliable D call. This CDR3 spans 13 amino acids. Deletions cut 1 base from V and 10 bases from J, with 13 bases between. Germline V gene lookup returns CDR1 MGHRA and CDR2 YSYEKL. CDR3 loop: CASSQALGRFYTF. The CDR3 nucleotides are TGCGCCAGCAGCCAAGCCCTCGGAAGGTTCTACACCTTC.

The gene calls are TRBV13 and TRBJ2-7; TRBD2 is a possible D gene (6 bases). This CDR3 is 16 amino acids long. CDR1 is PRHDT, CDR2 FYEKMQ, per germline (reference sequence). V was shortened by 5 bases and J by 6 bases, with 23 bases between the two germline ends. The CDR3 protein is CASSRRDGEGPFEQYF. CDR3 in DNA: TGTGCCAGCAGCCGGAGGGACGGGGAAGGTCCCTTCGAGCAGTACTTC.

The chain uses TRBV5-1 and TRBJ2-7; maybe TRBD1 (5 bases). Germline lookup yields CDR1 SGHRS and CDR2 YFSETQ. CDR3 length: 14 residues. V lost 4 bases to trimming and J lost 2 bases, with 13 bases between them. Here the CDR3 reads CASSPPGNPYEQYF. In DNA form, the CDR3 reads TGCGCCAGCAGCCCCCCAGGGAACCCCTACGAGCAGTACTTC.

This chain uses TRBV2 with TRBJ2-2, with a weak D call TRBD2 (6 bases). Trimming stripped 7 bases from V and 0 bases from J, with 9 bases between. The CDR3 has 14 residues. Germline V gene data show CDR1 as SNHLY and CDR2 as FYNNEI. The CDR3 reads CASMGGSNTGELFF. In DNA, the CDR3 is TGTGCCAGCATGGGGGGATCGAACACCGGGGAGCTGTTTTTT.